The source of this TCR beta chain is a study of T-cell reconstitution after alpha-beta-depleted transplantation in children. Overall study results and limits: T-cell numbers and diversity, one year after transplant, stemmed largely from T cells that were newly produced.

This clonotype was observed a few times. Its antigen remains unknown. CDR3 size: 14 residues. With 0 bases removed from V and 3 bases from J, the gap between germline ends came to 8 bases. The germline gives CDR1 SGDLS, CDR2 YYNGEE. Using unique molecular identifiers, the investigators prepared the TCRbeta library. TCRdb ran MiXCR on the PCR reads and lists one entry per CDR3 protein. The table includes about 110,000 distinct CDR3 sequences, 6.4% detected once. The chain combines TRBV9 with TRBJ2-3; no clear D. The sequence was collected from a male patient aged 2-9 years who had a stem cell transplant for acute lymphoblastic leukemia, so the T cells may come from the graft donor. The sample was PBMCs, mostly from graft donor cells, taken 360 days after TCRalphabeta/CD19-depleted stem cell transplant. Here the CDR3 DNA reads TGTGCCAGCAGCGTAGTCCCAGAAACAGATACGCAGTATTTT. Its protein product is CASSVVPETDTQYF.